These 25 T cell receptor beta chains were all obtained from the same sample, sequenced in a study of chemoradiotherapy in HPV16-positive cancers. Only in-frame clones appear in the TCRdb table, and some are missing; sequencing was by immunoSEQ multiplex PCR. This table holds about 7,800 clones, around 62% found once. This sample was taken from a patient who underwent chemoradiotherapy. All receptors come from a human donor with HPV-associated anogenital cancer.

The chain has TRBV5-4 and TRBJ1-1; 7 bases map to TRBD1. The J segment lost 6 bases and the V segment lost 1 base, leaving 6 bases of the junction unmatched. Germline CDR1 and CDR2: SGHNT and YYREEE (reference sequence). This CDR3 has 14 residues. The DNA for the CDR3 is TGTGCCAGCAGCTTGACCAGGGGGAAGTCTGAAGCTTTCTTT. This sequence encodes CASSLTRGKSEAFF. Full variable domain (outside the CDR3, taken from reference TRBV5-4 and TRBJ1-1): ETGVTQSPTHLIKTRGQQVTLRCSSQSGHNTVSWYQQALGQGPQFIFQYYREEENGRGNFPPRFSGLQFPNYSSELNVNALELDDSALYLCASSLTRGKSEAFFGQGTRLTVV.

This chain joins TRBV2 and TRBJ1-2, with D maybe TRBD1 (5 bases). Germline-derived CDR1 and CDR2 are SNHLY and FYNNEI. The CDR3 covers 14 residues. The V end was cut by 4 bases, the J end by 8 bases, with 17 bases between. CDR3 in amino acids: CASSAEEGWGGYTF. The DNA for the CDR3 is TGTGCCAGCAGTGCGGAGGAAGGGTGGGGGGGCTACACCTTC.

This clone was observed a few times. V and J are TRBV18 and TRBJ2-3, with D unresolved. This CDR3 has 17 amino acids. The germline V gene has CDR1 KGHSH and CDR2 LQKENI. V was shortened by 0 bases and J by 5 bases, with 18 bases between the two germline ends. The CDR3 here is CASSPPITGRMVDTQYF. As DNA, the CDR3 is TGTGCCAGCTCACCACCGATAACGGGTAGGATGGTAGATACGCAGTATTTT.

Concerning this clone: The junction departs from the called germline gene at one end, perhaps through a read error. The chain recombines TRBV11-3 with TRBJ2-1; 9 positions match TRBD1. CDR1 is SGHNT, CDR2 YENEEA, per germline. This CDR3 region has 12 residues. The DNA of the CDR3 is TGTGCCAGCAGCTACCGGGACAGGGTAGGGATCTTC. Translating it yields CASSYRDRVGIF. The whole variable domain, filled in from reference TRBV11-3 and TRBJ2-1, reads EAGVVQSPRYKIIEKKQPVAFWCNPISGHNTLYWYLQNLGQGPELLIRYENEEAVDDSQLPKDRFSAERLKGVDSTLKIQPAELGDSAVYLCASSYRDRVGIFGPGTRLTVL.

This clone was seen just once. One end of the junction does not line up with germline, which may come from a read error. V usage is TRBV29-1 and J usage is TRBJ2-1; 8 bases agree with TRBD1. Germline lookup yields CDR1 SQVTM and CDR2 ANQGSEA. The CDR3 totals 14 residues. In DNA, the CDR3 is TGCAGCGTGGAAGGACAGGGTCGCTACAATGAGCAGTTCTTC. Translated: CSVEGQGRYNEQFF.

J is TRBJ1-5 and V is TRBV19, with D possibly matching TRBD1 (5 bases). V was cut by 5 bases and J by 4 bases, with 12 bases left in between. The germline V gene has CDR1 LNHDA and CDR2 SQIVND (reference sequence). This CDR3 spans 14 amino acids. The CDR3 region has the DNA TGTGCCAGTAGTCAGGGTCGCGGTAATCAGCCCCAGCATTTT. Amino acid sequence: CASSQGRGNQPQHF.

The chain recombines TRBV7-8 with TRBJ1-4; no reliable D call. Germline assignment: CDR1 SGHVS and CDR2 FQNEAQ. V shed 8 bases and J shed 8 bases, with 6 bases lying between them. The CDR3 is 10 amino acids. This CDR3 is CASSREKLFF. CDR3 DNA: TGTGCCAGCTCCCGGGAAAAACTGTTTTTT.

The chain joins TRBV5-1 to TRBJ1-2; D unclear. The CDR3 loop spans 16 amino acids. With 4 bases removed from V and 1 base from J, the gap between germline ends came to 17 bases. Germline assignment: CDR1 SGHRS and CDR2 YFSETQ. The CDR3 is CASSGRANSLNYGYTF. For the CDR3, the DNA is TGCGCCAGCAGCGGGAGGGCCAACTCGCTTAACTATGGCTACACCTTC. Full variable domain (rest looked up from reference TRBV5-1 and TRBJ1-2): KAGVTQTPRYLIKTRGQQVTLSCSPISGHRSVSWYQQTPGQGLQFLFEYFSETQRNKGNFPGRFSGRQFSNSRSEMNVSTLELGDSALYLCASSGRANSLNYGYTFGSGTRLTVV.

The V call is TRBV7-2, the J call TRBJ1-1, with D possibly TRBD1 on 5 matching bases. CDR1 and CDR2 from the germline V gene are SGHTA and FQGNSA. The CDR3 is 18 residues long. V lost 1 base and J lost 2, with 20 bases in between. This chain's CDR3 is CASSLVHPGRLLNTEAFF. CDR3 DNA: TGTGCCAGCAGCTTAGTTCACCCGGGGCGTCTCCTTAACACTGAAGCTTTCTTT.

This chain joins TRBV5-1 and TRBJ1-4; D ambiguous. The CDR3 runs to 15 residues. Germline CDR1 reads SGHRS; CDR2 reads YFSETQ. V was trimmed by 0 bases and J by 5 bases, leaving 11 bases between them. The DNA of the CDR3 is TGCGCCAGCAGCTTGGGAGCAGGTTTAAATGAAAAACTGTTTTTT. Protein product: CASSLGAGLNEKLFF.

The J gene is TRBJ2-5, the V gene TRBV14, with 8 bases aligning to TRBD2. Germline V gives CDR1 SGHDN, CDR2 FVKESK. The trim removed 3 bases at V and 1 base at J, leaving 10 bases unmatched. CDR3 length: 17 residues. CDR3 in amino acids: CASSQGRSGGGQETQYF. For the CDR3, the DNA is TGTGCCAGCAGCCAGGGGAGAAGCGGGGGTGGCCAAGAGACCCAGTACTTC.

The chain links TRBV11-3 to TRBJ1-1; D perhaps matches TRBD1 (5 bases). Deletions cut 6 bases from V and 13 bases from J, with 18 bases between. The CDR3 contains 12 residues. Germline V gene sequence: CDR1 SGHNT, CDR2 YENEEA. The CDR3 protein is CASSQTRERVFF. CDR3 sequence (DNA): TGTGCCAGCAGTCAGACCAGGGAAAGGGTTTTCTTT.

This clone was detected a few times. This chain links TRBV14 with TRBJ2-2; 8 bases match TRBD2. Germline V gene sequence: CDR1 SGHDN, CDR2 FVKESK. CDR3 length: 16 residues. V dropped 2 bases and J dropped 2; count of bases not matched to a gene: 4. The CDR3 DNA follows: TGTGCCAGCAGCCAATATAGCGGGATTAACACCGGGGAGCTGTTTTTT. It encodes CASSQYSGINTGELFF.

V gene TRBV5-1 combines with J gene TRBJ2-2; D is ambiguous. CDR3 length equals 16 residues. The ends were cut back, 1 base at V and 5 bases at J, with 15 bases in the middle. The germline V gene has CDR1 SGHRS and CDR2 YFSETQ. In nucleotides, the CDR3 is TGCGCCAGCAGCTTGTTTCGGCCTACCGGGACCGGGGAGCTGTTTTTT. Its protein product is CASSLFRPTGTGELFF.

There are a few counts of this clone. The J gene is TRBJ2-7, the V gene TRBV4-3; TRBD2 matches 10 bases. Germline V gene data show CDR1 as LGHNA and CDR2 as YSLEER. This CDR3 has 17 amino acids. The junction had 12 bases not matched to a gene; V was cut back by 3 bases and J by 4 bases. The DNA of the CDR3 is TGCGCCAGCAGCCACCTAGCGGGGGCCCTGGGTGGATACGAGCAGTACTTC. Translating gives CASSHLAGALGGYEQYF.

The chain links TRBV7-2 to TRBJ2-5; D uncertain. Germline V gene lookup returns CDR1 SGHTA and CDR2 FQGNSA. V was shortened by 3 bases and J by 5 bases, with 16 bases between the two germline ends. The length of the CDR3 is 15 residues. The CDR3 nucleotides read TGTGCCAGCAGCTTTAGGCTTGTCGATCGGGAGACCCAGTACTTC. Translation: CASSFRLVDRETQYF.

The rearrangement joins TRBV6-1 to TRBJ1-1; unclear D gene. Per germline, CDR1 MNHNS and CDR2 SASEGT. The V end lost 6 bases, the J end lost 1 base, and 9 bases lay between the germline ends. CDR3 length: 13 amino acids. The CDR3 sequence is CASSLEGNTEAFF. The CDR3 DNA is TGTGCCAGCAGCCTGGAGGGGAACACTGAAGCTTTCTTT.

The rearrangement joins TRBV18 to TRBJ1-3; D perhaps matches TRBD1 (5 bases). V was cut by 3 bases and J by 7 bases, with 13 bases left in between. CDR1 is KGHSH and CDR2 is LQKENI in the germline V gene. This CDR3 comprises 14 residues. CDR3 sequence: CASSPREGLNTIYF. The CDR3, as DNA: TGTGCCAGCTCACCGCGGGAGGGGCTGAACACCATATATTTT.

Only a few counts were recorded for this clone. This rearrangement joins TRBV7-9 to TRBJ2-2; 9 bases align to TRBD1. Germline V CDR1 and CDR2: SEHNR, FQNEAQ (reference sequence). Losses at the gene ends were 4 bases for V and 6 bases for J; bases not matched to a gene: 3. The CDR3 sequence is 14 residues long. CDR3 in DNA: TGTGCCAGCAGCTACAGGGGGCGGCCCGGGGAGCTGTTTTTT. Encoded protein: CASSYRGRPGELFF.

This clone was observed a few times. The rearrangement uses TRBV12-5 and TRBJ1-2, with unresolved D. The V gene's germline CDR1 is LGHNT and CDR2 FRNRAP. The CDR3 sequence is 13 residues long. Trimming left V 2 bases short and J 4 bases short, with 8 bases between. Here the CDR3 reads CASGLWGPYGYTF. The CDR3, as DNA: TGTGCTAGTGGTTTGTGGGGTCCCTATGGCTACACCTTC.

The chain combines TRBV18 with TRBJ1-5; D not resolved. The germline gives CDR1 KGHSH, CDR2 LQKENI. The CDR3 consists of 16 residues. Trimming pared 4 bases from V and 1 base from J, leaving 14 bases between. The CDR3 spells CASSHGKGVSNQPQHF. CDR3 nucleotide sequence: TGTGCCAGCTCACACGGGAAAGGTGTAAGCAATCAGCCCCAGCATTTT.

The V call is TRBV5-8, the J call TRBJ2-5, with 15 positions matching TRBD2. Germline-derived CDR1 and CDR2 are SGHTS and YDEGEE. The CDR3 loop spans 15 amino acids. Germline trimming cut 3 bases from V and 4 bases from J; bases unmatched to any gene: 1. The CDR3 DNA reads as TGTGCCAGCAGCTCGGGACTAGCGGGAGGAGAGACCCAGTACTTC. Its translation: CASSSGLAGGETQYF.

The rearrangement uses TRBV27 and TRBJ2-1; 10 bases are a match to TRBD2. V lost 3 bases and J lost 4; bases outside the gene matches: 6. CDR3 length: 16 residues. CDR1 is MNHEY, CDR2 SMNVEV, per germline (reference sequence). Here the CDR3 DNA reads TGTGCCAGCAGTTTGGCCCTAGCGGGAGAGTACAATGAGCAGTTCTTC. Translated, it gives CASSLALAGEYNEQFF.

This clone has just a few counts. J is TRBJ2-1 and V is TRBV27, with D tentatively TRBD2 (6 bases). Trimming stripped 5 bases from V and 9 bases from J, with 20 bases between. The CDR3 loop spans 15 amino acids. Germline CDR1 MNHEY, CDR2 SMNVEV (reference sequence). CDR3 coding DNA: TGTGCCAGCAGTCCAATGAGAGGAGGGCGGGGTGAGCAGTTCTTC. Translated, it gives CASSPMRGGRGEQFF.

The chain employs TRBV14 and TRBJ2-7; D is unclear. Trimming took 7 bases from V and 0 from J, leaving 13 bases between them. Germline values: CDR1 SGHDN, CDR2 FVKESK. This CDR3 has 14 residues. The CDR3 nucleotides are TGTGCCAGCATGACGCCGTGGAGCTCCTACGAGCAGTACGTC. Encoded protein: CASMTPWSSYEQYV.